This T cell receptor (beta chain) was captured by sequencing in a study of T-cell memory formation after mild COVID-19. Study-wide context: Largely donor-specific TCR clusters were found. Overall study results and limits: Clones contracting over day 15 to 85 were CD4/CD8 balanced, with later expanders leaning CD4+. Some clones that responded were present in memory (sampled pre-infection), which suggests cross-reactive memory joined. CD8+ contracting clones occupied EMRA, while CD4+ ones occupied mainly CM and EM.

This clonotype has more than one count but fewer than ten. The antigen is undetermined. TCRdb reanalysed the 5' RACE reads using MiXCR and keeps one entry per CDR3 protein. The table lists 500,000 to 650,000 distinct CDR3 sequences, roughly a fifth of them singletons. V was pared by 0 bases and J by 5 bases, with 16 bases between. The CDR3 has 16 residues. Per the germline V gene, CDR1 is LGHNA and CDR2 is YNFKEQ. Sequencing was done on a sample of PBMCs or a T cell subset sorted from them (not recorded which). The J gene is TRBJ1-2, the V gene TRBV4-2; D is unclear. The sequence derives from an adult woman who had mild COVID-19 (a few samples of this study predate the infection). Cell type and time point are not known. CDR3 protein: CASSQDDGERLYGYTF. In DNA form, the CDR3 reads TGTGCCAGCAGCCAAGATGACGGGGAGCGTTTATATGGCTACACCTTC.